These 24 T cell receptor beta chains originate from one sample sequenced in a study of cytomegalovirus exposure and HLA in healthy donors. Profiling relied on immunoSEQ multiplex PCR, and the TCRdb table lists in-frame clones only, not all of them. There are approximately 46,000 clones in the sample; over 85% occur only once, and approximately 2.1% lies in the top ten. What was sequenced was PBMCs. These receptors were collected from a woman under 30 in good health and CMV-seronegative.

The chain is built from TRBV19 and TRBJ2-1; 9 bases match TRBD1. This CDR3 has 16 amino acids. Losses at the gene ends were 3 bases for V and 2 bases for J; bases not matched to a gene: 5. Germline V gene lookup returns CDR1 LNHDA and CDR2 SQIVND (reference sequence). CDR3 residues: CASSIPGQGPYNEQFF. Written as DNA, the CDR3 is TGTGCCAGTAGTATTCCGGGACAGGGCCCCTACAATGAGCAGTTCTTC.

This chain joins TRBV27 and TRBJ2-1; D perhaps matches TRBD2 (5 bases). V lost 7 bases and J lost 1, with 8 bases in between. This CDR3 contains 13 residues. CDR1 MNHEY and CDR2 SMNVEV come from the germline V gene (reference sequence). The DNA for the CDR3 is TGTGCCAGCACCTCGGGGTCCTACAATGAGCAGTTCTTC. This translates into CASTSGSYNEQFF.

In nucleotides, the CDR3 is TGTGCCAGCAGTGAACAGCAGGGGGCGACGACTAATGAAAAACTGTTTTTT. Residues: CASSEQQGATTNEKLFF. The genes are TRBV6-1 and TRBJ1-4; TRBD1 matches at 8 bases. The CDR3 is made up of 17 amino acids. Germline V gene sequence: CDR1 MNHNS, CDR2 SASEGT. V gave up 2 bases and J gave up 2 bases; unmatched junction bases: 7.

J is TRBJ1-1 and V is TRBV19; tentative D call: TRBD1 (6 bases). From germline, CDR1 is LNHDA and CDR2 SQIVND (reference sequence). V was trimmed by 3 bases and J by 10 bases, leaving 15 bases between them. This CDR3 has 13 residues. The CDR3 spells CASSIEGGGRAFF. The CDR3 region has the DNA TGTGCCAGTAGTATTGAAGGGGGAGGGCGAGCTTTCTTT.

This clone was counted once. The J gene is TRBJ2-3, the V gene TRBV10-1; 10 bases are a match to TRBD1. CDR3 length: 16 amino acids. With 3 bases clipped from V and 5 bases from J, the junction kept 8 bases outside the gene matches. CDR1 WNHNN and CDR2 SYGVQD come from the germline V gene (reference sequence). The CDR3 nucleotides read TGCGCCAGCAGTGACTTCGGACAGGGGGGTAGAGATACGCAGTATTTT. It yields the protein CASSDFGQGGRDTQYF.

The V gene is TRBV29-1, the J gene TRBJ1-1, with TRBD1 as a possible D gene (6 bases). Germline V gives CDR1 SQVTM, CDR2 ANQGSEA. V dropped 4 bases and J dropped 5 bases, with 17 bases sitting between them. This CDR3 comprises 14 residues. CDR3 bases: TGCAGCGTTGTAGGGGGAAGGGGTGCAACTGAAGCTTTCTTT. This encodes CSVVGGRGATEAFF. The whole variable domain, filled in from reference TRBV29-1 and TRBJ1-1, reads SAVISQKPSRDICQRGTSLTIQCQVDSQVTMMFWYRQQPGQSLTLIATANQGSEATYESGFVIDKFPISRPNLTFSTLTVSNMSPEDSSIYLCSVVGGRGATEAFFGQGTRLTVV.

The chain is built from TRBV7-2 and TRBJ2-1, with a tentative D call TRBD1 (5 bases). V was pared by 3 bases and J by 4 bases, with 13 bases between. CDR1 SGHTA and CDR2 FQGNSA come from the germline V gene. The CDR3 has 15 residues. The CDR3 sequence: CASSFTSGAYNEQFF. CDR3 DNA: TGTGCCAGCAGCTTCACCTCTGGGGCTTACAATGAGCAGTTCTTC.

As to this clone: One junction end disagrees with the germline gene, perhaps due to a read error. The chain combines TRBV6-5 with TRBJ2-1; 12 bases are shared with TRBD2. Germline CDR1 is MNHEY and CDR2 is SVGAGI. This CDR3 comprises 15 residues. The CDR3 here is CASSDSLAGGNEQFF. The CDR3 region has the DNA TGTGCCAGCAGTGACTCACTAGCGGGGGGCAATGAGCAGTTCTTC.

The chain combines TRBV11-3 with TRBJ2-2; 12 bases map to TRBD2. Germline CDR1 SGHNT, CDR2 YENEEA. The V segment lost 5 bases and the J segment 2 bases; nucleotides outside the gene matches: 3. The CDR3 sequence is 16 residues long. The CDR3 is CASSRLAGVNTGELFF. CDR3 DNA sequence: TGTGCCAGCAGCCGACTAGCGGGGGTTAACACCGGGGAGCTGTTTTTT. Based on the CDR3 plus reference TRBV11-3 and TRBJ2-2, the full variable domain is EAGVVQSPRYKIIEKKQPVAFWCNPISGHNTLYWYLQNLGQGPELLIRYENEEAVDDSQLPKDRFSAERLKGVDSTLKIQPAELGDSAVYLCASSRLAGVNTGELFFGEGSRLTVL.

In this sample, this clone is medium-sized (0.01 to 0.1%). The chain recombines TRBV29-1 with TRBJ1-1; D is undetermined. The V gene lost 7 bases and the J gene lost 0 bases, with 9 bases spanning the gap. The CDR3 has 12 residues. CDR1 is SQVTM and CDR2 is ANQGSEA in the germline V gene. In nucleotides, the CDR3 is TGCAGCGCTATAACAGTGAACACTGAAGCTTTCTTT. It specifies CSAITVNTEAFF.

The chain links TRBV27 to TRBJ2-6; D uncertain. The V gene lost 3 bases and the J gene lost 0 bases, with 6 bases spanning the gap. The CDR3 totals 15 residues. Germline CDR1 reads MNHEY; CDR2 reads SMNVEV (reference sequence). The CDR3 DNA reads TGTGCCAGCAGTTTCACCAGCTCTGGGGCCAACGTCCTGACTTTC. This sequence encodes CASSFTSSGANVLTF.

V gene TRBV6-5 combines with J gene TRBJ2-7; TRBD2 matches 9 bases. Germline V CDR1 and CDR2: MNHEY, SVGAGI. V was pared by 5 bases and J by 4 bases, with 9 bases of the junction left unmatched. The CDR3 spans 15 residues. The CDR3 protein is CASSAPGTSPYEQYF. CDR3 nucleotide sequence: TGTGCCAGCAGTGCCCCCGGGACTAGCCCTTACGAGCAGTACTTC.

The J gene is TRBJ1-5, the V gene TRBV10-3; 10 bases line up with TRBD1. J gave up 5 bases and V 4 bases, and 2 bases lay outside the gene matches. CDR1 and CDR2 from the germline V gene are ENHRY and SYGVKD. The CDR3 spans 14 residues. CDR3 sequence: CAISVGQGDQPQHF. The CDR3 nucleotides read TGTGCCATCAGTGTAGGACAGGGGGATCAGCCCCAGCATTTT.

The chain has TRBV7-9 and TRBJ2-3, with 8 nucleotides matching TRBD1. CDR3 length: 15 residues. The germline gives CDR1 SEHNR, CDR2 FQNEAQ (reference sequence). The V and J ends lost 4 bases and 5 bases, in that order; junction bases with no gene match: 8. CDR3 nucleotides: TGTGCCAGCAGCTACCAGGGGGCGGGAAAAGATACGCAGTATTTT. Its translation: CASSYQGAGKDTQYF.

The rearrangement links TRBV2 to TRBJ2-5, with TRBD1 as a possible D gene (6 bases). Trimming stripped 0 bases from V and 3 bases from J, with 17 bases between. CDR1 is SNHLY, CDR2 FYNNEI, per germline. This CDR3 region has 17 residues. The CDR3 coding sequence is TGTGCCAGCAGTGAAGCGGCCCAGACAGGCTTAAAAGAGACCCAGTACTTC. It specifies CASSEAAQTGLKETQYF.

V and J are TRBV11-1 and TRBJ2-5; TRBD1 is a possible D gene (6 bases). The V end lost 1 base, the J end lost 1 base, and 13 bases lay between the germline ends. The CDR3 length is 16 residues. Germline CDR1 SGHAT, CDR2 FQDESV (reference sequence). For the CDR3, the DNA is TGTGCCAGCAGCTTAGAGGTCCAGGGGATCCAAGAGACCCAGTACTTC. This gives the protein CASSLEVQGIQETQYF.

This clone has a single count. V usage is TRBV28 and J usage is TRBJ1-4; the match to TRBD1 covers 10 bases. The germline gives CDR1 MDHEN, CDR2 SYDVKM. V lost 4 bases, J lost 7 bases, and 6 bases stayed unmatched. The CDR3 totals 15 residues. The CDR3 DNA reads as TGTGCCAGCAGTTCGAACTGGGACAGGGGTGAAAAACTGTTTTTT. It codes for CASSSNWDRGEKLFF.

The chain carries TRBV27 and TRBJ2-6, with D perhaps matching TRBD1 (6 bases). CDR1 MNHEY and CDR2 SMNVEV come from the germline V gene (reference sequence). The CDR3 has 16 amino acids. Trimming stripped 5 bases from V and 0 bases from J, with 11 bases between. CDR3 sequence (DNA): TGTGCCAGCAGTCCGGACAGAAGCTCTGGGGCCAACGTCCTGACTTTC. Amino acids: CASSPDRSSGANVLTF.

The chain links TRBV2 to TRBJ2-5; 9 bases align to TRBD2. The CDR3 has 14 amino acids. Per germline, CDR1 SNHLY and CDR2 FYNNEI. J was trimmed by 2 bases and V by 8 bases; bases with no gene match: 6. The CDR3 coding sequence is TGTGCCAGCGCGACTAGCGGCAGACAAGAGACCCAGTACTTC. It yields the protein CASATSGRQETQYF.

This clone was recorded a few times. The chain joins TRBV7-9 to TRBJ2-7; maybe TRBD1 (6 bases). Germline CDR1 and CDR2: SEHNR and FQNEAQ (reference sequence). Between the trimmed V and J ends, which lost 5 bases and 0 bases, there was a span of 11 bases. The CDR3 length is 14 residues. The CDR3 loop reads CASSIRDNSYEQYF. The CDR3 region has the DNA TGTGCCAGCAGCATAAGGGACAACTCCTACGAGCAGTACTTC.

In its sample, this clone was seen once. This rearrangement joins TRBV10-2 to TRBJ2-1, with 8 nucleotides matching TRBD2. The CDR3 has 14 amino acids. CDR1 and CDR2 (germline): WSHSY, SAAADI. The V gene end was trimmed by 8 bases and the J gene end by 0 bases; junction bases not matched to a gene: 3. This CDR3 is CASRGLVSYNEQFF. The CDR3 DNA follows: TGCGCCAGCCGGGGACTAGTCTCCTACAATGAGCAGTTCTTC.

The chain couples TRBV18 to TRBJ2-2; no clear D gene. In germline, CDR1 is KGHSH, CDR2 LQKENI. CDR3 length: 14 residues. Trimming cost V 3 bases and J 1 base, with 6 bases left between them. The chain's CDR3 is CASSPSRNTGELFF. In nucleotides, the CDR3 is TGTGCCAGCTCACCTAGCAGGAACACCGGGGAGCTGTTTTTT.

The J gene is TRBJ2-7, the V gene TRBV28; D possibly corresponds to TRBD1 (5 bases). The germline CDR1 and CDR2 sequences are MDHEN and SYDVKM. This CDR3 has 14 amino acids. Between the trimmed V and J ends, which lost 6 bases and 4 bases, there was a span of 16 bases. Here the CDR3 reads CASSSGHLVYEQYF. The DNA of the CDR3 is TGTGCCAGCAGCTCCGGACACCTCGTGTACGAGCAGTACTTC.

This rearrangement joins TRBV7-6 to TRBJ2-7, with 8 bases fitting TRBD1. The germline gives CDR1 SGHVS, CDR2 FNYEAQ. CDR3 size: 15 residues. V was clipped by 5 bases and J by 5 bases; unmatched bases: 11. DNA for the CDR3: TGTGCCAGCAGCCCAGCCCCCGGACAGGGCAACGAGCAGTACTTC. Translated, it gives CASSPAPGQGNEQYF.